The sample holds many counts of the clone carrying this T cell receptor beta chain. The antigen is undetermined. This sample was included in a study of T-cell reconstitution after alpha-beta-depleted transplantation in children. CDR1 is DFQATT, CDR2 SNEGSKA, per germline (reference sequence). This CDR3 region has 15 residues. After removal of 5 bases from V and 5 bases from J, the junction contained 12 bases not matched to a gene. Molecular barcoding with unique molecular identifiers was used for the TCRbeta library. From the PCR reads, TCRdb called clonotypes with MiXCR, one entry per CDR3 protein. Of some 43,000 distinct CDR3 sequences listed, approximately 9.2% are singletons. Study results and caveats: About two months after transplant, alpha-beta T cells reportedly came from several hundred expanded graft clones. By one year post-transplant, T-cell counts and diversity largely arose from T cells that were newly produced.

The TCR sequence derives from a male patient aged 2 to 9 who had a stem cell transplant for chronic granulomatous disease, so the T cells may come from the graft donor. Sample: PBMCs, mostly from graft donor cells, taken 60 days after TCRalphabeta/CD19-depleted stem cell transplant. The chain recombines TRBV20-1 with TRBJ2-1; 7 positions agree with TRBD2. The CDR3 is CSAPGYTGGNNEQFF. As DNA, the CDR3 is TGCAGTGCTCCCGGCTATACGGGAGGTAACAATGAGCAGTTCTTC.